This T cell receptor beta chain is from a study of T cell changes during pregnancy in multiple sclerosis. This clone has only a few counts. This table comes from immunoSEQ multiplex PCR, and its TCRdb copy is limited to in-frame clones, with some not included. This table holds tens of thousands of clones, 88% found once. The receptor's source is a female donor with multiple sclerosis, enrolled in a pregnancy study. This specimen consisted of CD8+ T cells from peripheral blood mononuclear cells, obtained in the third trimester of pregnancy.

CDR3 coding DNA: TGTGCCAGCAGCAGGCCGGGACAGGGGTATGGCTACACCTTC. It specifies CASSRPGQGYGYTF. The J gene is TRBJ1-2, the V gene TRBV5-4; 10 nucleotides align to TRBD1. CDR3 length equals 14 residues. The V segment lost 4 bases and the J segment 5 bases; nucleotides outside the gene matches: 5. Germline-derived CDR1 and CDR2 are SGHNT and YYREEE (reference sequence).